These T cell receptor beta chains were read from a single sample in a study of cytomegalovirus exposure and HLA in healthy donors. Generated by immunoSEQ multiplex PCR, the TCRdb table keeps only in-frame clones and is missing some. The data contain approximately 150,000 clones, 78% of them singletons. Sequenced material: PBMCs. These receptors came from a woman between 40 and 50 years old in good health and CMV-seropositive. Each CDR3 is given with its conserved first and last residue. The D gene is left open where the match is weak. Expanded clones are given a class, and other clones once, few, many or no size at all.

-	TRBV6-5	TRBJ2-2	TRBD2	TGTGCCAGCAGGGGACTAGCCGGCAGGGAGCTGTTTTTT	CASRGLAGRELFF
-	TRBV19	TRBJ1-1	-	TGTGCCAGTAGTATACAGGGCACTGAAGCTTTCTTT	CASSIQGTEAFF
few	TRBV20-1	TRBJ2-3	-	TGCACCCCTAGAGGGTCCGATACGCAGTATTTT	CTPRGSDTQYF
-	TRBV7-9	TRBJ1-4	TRBD1	TGTGCCAGCAGCTTATACAGGGGGGGAGAAAAACTGTTTTTT	CASSLYRGGEKLFF
-	TRBV7-2	TRBJ1-5	-	TGTGCCAGCAGCTTAGGTCCAGGGAAGAATCAGCCCCAGCATTTT	CASSLGPGKNQPQHF
-	TRBV28	TRBJ2-7	TRBD1	TGTGCCAGCCAGGGGACAGGGGGCTACGAGCAGTACTTC	CASQGTGGYEQYF
-	TRBV10-3	TRBJ1-2	-	TGTGCCACCACGGGGGGCTATGGCTACACCTTC	CATTGGYGYTF
once	TRBV27	TRBJ2-1	TRBD2	TGTGCCAGCAGTTTAGAGGGCGGGAGTAGGTCCTACAATGAGCAGTTCTTC	CASSLEGGSRSYNEQFF
-	TRBV13	TRBJ1-5	TRBD1	TGTGCCAGCAGCCTACGACAGGGGAGAAGCAATCAGCCCCAGCATTTT	CASSLRQGRSNQPQHF
-	TRBV5-1	TRBJ2-5	TRBD2	TGCGCCAGCAGCTTGGCCCTAGCGGGAGCAGAGACCCAGTACTTC	CASSLALAGAETQYF
-	TRBV10-1	TRBJ2-4	-	TGCGCCAGCAGTGCAGTGGCCAAAAACATTCAGTACTTC	CASSAVAKNIQYF
-	TRBV7-8	TRBJ2-7	TRBD2	TGTGCCAGCAGCTTAGCGACGGGACTAGCGTACGAGCAGTACTTC	CASSLATGLAYEQYF
-	TRBV11-2	TRBJ2-1	-	TGTGCCAGCAGCCCCCGACAGATGCAGTTCTTC	CASSPRQMQFF
-	TRBV6-5	TRBJ2-7	-	TGTGCCAGCACTGACAGGGAGGTCCCTCTCGAGTGGCAGTACTTC	CASTDREVPLEWQYF
-	TRBV28	TRBJ1-1	-	TGTGCCAGCAGTTTAAGAGCAGGGTACATGAACACTGAAGCTTTCTTT	CASSLRAGYMNTEAFF
-	TRBV5-1	TRBJ2-5	-	TGCGCCAGCAGCTTGGAAGAGGGGGGGGCCCAGTACTTC	CASSLEEGGAQYF
-	TRBV5-6	TRBJ2-1	-	TGTGCCAGCAGCTGGGGTGGGACTTCCTACAATGAGCAGTTCTTC	CASSWGGTSYNEQFF
-	TRBV11-2	TRBJ1-1	TRBD1	TGTGCCAGCAGCTTACGGACAGGGGGCGGAACTGAAGCTTTCTTT	CASSLRTGGGTEAFF
-	TRBV25-1	TRBJ2-3	-	TGTGCCAGCAGCCTTCGGGCGGGGCTCACAGATACGCAGTATTTT	CASSLRAGLTDTQYF
-	TRBV21-1	TRBJ1-5	-	TGTGCCAGCAGCAAAGGGGGGAGGGACTCGGGGGATCAGCCCCAGCATTTT	CASSKGGRDSGDQPQHF
few	TRBV28	TRBJ1-1	-	TGTGCCAGCAGTTTAGCGAATCCTTACACTGAAGCTTTCTTT	CASSLANPYTEAFF
-	TRBV29-1	TRBJ2-7	TRBD2	TGCAGCGTTAAGCGGGAGTACGGCGAGCAGTACTTC	CSVKREYGEQYF
-	TRBV19	TRBJ2-7	TRBD1	TGTGCCAGTAGGTCAGGGGGCGTGCTGTACTTC	CASRSGGVLYF
once	TRBV19	TRBJ2-7	TRBD2	TGTGCCAGTAGTATAGTTGGCCTAGCGGATGCCCGGGGAGAGCAGTACTTC	CASSIVGLADARGEQYF
-	TRBV21-1	TRBJ2-5	-	TGTGCCAGCAGCAGCGGACAGGGCCCCAGGACCCAGTACTTC	CASSSGQGPRTQYF
-	TRBV6-1	TRBJ2-5	TRBD1	TGTGCCAGCAGCGGACAGGGTGGGAAGACCCAGTACTTC	CASSGQGGKTQYF
-	TRBV6-1	TRBJ2-3	-	TGTGCCAGCAGTGACAAAGCGGAGCGCACAGATACGCAGTATTTT	CASSDKAERTDTQYF
-	TRBV29-1	TRBJ2-3	TRBD2	TGCAGCGGGGACGGACTAGCGGGAGTGGCAGATACGCAGTATTTT	CSGDGLAGVADTQYF
-	TRBV12-5	TRBJ2-1	TRBD1	TGTGCTAGTGGTTGGACAGGGCCCAATGAGCAGTTCTTC	CASGWTGPNEQFF
-	TRBV19	TRBJ2-5	-	TGTGCCAGTAGTCCCCCGACGGGGACCCAGTACTTC	CASSPPTGTQYF
-	TRBV12-5	TRBJ2-2	TRBD2	TGTGCTAGTTGTTTAGCGGGAGTGACCGGGGAGCTGTTTTTT	CASCLAGVTGELFF
-	TRBV10-3	TRBJ2-5	TRBD1	TGTGCCATCAGCGTGACCGGGACAGAAGAGACCCAGTACTTC	CAISVTGTEETQYF
-	TRBV5-1	TRBJ2-7	TRBD1	TGCGCCAGCAGCTTGGCACCCACAGGGGGGAGCTCCTACGAGCAATACTTC	CASSLAPTGGSSYEQYF